This T cell receptor beta chain was retrieved from a study of regulatory and conventional T cells in RAG deficiency. As for this clone: Its cognate antigen is unknown. Other DNA variants within this sample encode the same CDR3.

The study's findings and limits: Compared with controls, unique Treg TCR beta sequences dropped about 100-fold in Omenn syndrome and CID/AS. Control T-cell subsets had markedly higher Shannon entropy and lower Simpson indices than RAG-deficient patients.

Only in-frame clones appear in the TCRdb table, and some are missing; sequencing was by immunoSEQ multiplex PCR. The table includes tens of thousands of clones, just under 90% detected once. Blood CD4+ CD25-low CD127-high conventional T cells supplied the genomic DNA template. Separately, the same data were catalogued under a study of regulatory T cells. According to that study: The primer mix had 52 TRBV and 13 TRBJ primers. Patient repertoires had restricted TRB V-J pairs and skewed V and J usage, most in Tregs.

This receptor was identified in a human donor in good health. Sequences were obtained from CD4+ effector T cells sorted from blood.

The CDR3 loop reads CASRKPANYGYTF. In DNA, the CDR3 is TGTGCCAGCAGAAAACCCGCCAACTATGGCTACACCTTC. The genes are TRBV28 and TRBJ1-2; no firm D call. From germline, CDR1 is MDHEN and CDR2 SYDVKM. This CDR3 has 13 residues. Trimming shortened V by 6 bases and J by 2 bases, and 10 bases separated the two germline ends.